The sequence of this T cell receptor (beta chain) was determined in a study of Tregs in tolerant kidney transplant recipients (dated by TCRdb to the late 2010s). Regarding the study in general: TCRbeta sequencing was used in the study to identify donor-specific regulatory T cells before combined kidney and bone marrow transplantation, and the identified cells were then tracked after transplant.

Genomic DNA was extracted from sorted cells with the QIAGEN DNeasy Blood and Tissue Kit for TCRbeta CDR3 sequencing. Through immunoSEQ, high-throughput TCRbeta CDR3 sequencing was done commercially, including PCR amplification with internal controls and bias correction. For the original study's pipeline: A unique productive TCRbeta sequence was defined by the CDR3 nucleotide sequence when primers matched, and otherwise by the CDR3 amino acid sequence together with the Vbeta and Jbeta genes. To correct for sorting error, sequences found in more than one sorted population at a frequency ratio of 2:1 or less were discarded, and the remaining shared sequences were assigned to the population with the higher frequency. Donor-reactive sequences were defined as at least 5-fold expanded in CFSE-low cells versus unstimulated cells, with frequency of at least 0.01% in CFSE-low cells. Jensen-Shannon divergence calculated on the top 100 TCRbeta sequences ranked by frequency was used to measure repertoire divergence. When a sample had multiple sequencing runs, each run was corrected for sorting error separately and the runs were then pooled. Drawn from immuneACCESS, this table holds only the in-frame rearrangements with V and J called that TCRdb kept. Clones are partly lost; checked studies trace under half to an unresolved V gene and leave the rest unexplained. V and J calls plus clone size are reproduced from that table; the DNA served to infer D and trimming. The sample data list 80,000 or so clones, and 90% to 95% of these were observed just once. The ten most abundant clones make up 1.5% to 2% of the sample.

The transplants used related donors with nonmyeloablative bone marrow transplantation, and mixed chimerism in the human trials was transient. Unstimulated Tregs (CD4+CD25+CD127-), CD4+ non-Tregs (CD4+CD25-), CD4 and CD8 cells were FACS-sorted from thawed PBMCs. Several combined kidney and bone marrow transplant recipients from the ITN036ST trial were included as patients, and samples were available only from these trial subjects. Healthy control blood was processed by Ficoll density gradient to PBMCs and cryopreserved; patient PBMCs were collected before and after transplant. V ends up 4 bases short and J 4 bases short, with an unmatched junction base count of 5. Based on the germline V gene, the CDR1 and CDR2 sequences are LGHNT and FRNRAP. Reading from cysteine to phenylalanine, the CDR3 counts 15 amino acids. Kept here is only the CDR3 DNA, which spans 45 bases and is read in frame from base 1.

Points the paper makes about the study in general: Biological reproducibility was not directly addressed, though technical replication error appeared minimal. Expanding Tregs with activated donor B cells appeared to identify the most biologically relevant and donor-specific TCRbeta repertoire. PCR primers changed over time for some patients, so nucleotide-level comparison across those patients' samples was not possible. The study was limited by small patient numbers, and the findings need validation in larger populations and under other immunosuppression protocols. In tolerant patients, the expansion of donor-specific Tregs was greater than global Treg expansion, suggesting that the expansion was antigen-driven rather than nonspecific.

Turning to this clone: Its specific antigen is unknown. No quality values exist for individual bases; no much larger clone is one base distant.

This sequence was found in a human patient who received a combined kidney and bone marrow transplant. Because of the transplant, the T cells may be the graft donor's rather than the patient's own. Here the chain combines TRBV12-5 and TRBJ2-1; 9 central bases correspond to TRBD2. The starting material was CD4+ T cells from blood (PBMCs), obtained 24 months after the transplant. The DNA sequence is TGTGCTAGTGGTTCGGCGGGAGGGCCGTACAATGAGCAGTTCTTC. This translates into CASGSAGGPYNEQFF. Full variable domain (CDR3 extended with the reference TRBV12-5 and TRBJ2-1 proteins): DARVTQTPRHKVTEMGQEVTMRCQPILGHNTVFWYRQTMMQGLELLAYFRNRAPLDDSGMPKDRFSAEMPDATLATLKIQPSEPRDSAVYFCASGSAGGPYNEQFFGPGTRLTVL.